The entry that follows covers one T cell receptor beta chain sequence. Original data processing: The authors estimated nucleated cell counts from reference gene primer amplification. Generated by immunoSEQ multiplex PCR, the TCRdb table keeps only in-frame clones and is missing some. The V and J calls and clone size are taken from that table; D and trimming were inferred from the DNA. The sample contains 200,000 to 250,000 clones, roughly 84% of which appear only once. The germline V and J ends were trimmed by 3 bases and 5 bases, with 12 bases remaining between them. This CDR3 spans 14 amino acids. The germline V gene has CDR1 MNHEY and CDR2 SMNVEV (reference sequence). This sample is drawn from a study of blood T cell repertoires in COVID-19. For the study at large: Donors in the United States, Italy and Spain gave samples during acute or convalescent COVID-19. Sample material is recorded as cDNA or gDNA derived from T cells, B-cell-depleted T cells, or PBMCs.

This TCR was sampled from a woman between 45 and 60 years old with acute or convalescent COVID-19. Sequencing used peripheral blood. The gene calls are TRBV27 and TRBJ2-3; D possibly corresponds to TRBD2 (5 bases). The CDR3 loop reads CASSFPGSIDTQYF. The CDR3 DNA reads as TGTGCCAGCAGTTTTCCGGGGAGTATAGATACGCAGTATTTT.